These T cell receptor beta chains were read from a single sample in a study of a mutant IDH1 vaccine in newly diagnosed glioma. Sequencing used immunoSEQ multiplex PCR; TCRdb keeps in-frame clones, though not all of them. Here the sample spans about 92,000 clones, about four fifths being singletons. Material: PBMCs, obtained from a glioma patient treated with radiotherapy, temozolomide or both. The source of these receptors is a middle-aged man with glioma. Both conserved end residues are part of each CDR3. The D gene is left open where the match is weak. A clone size is listed for some rows: how often the clone was seen (once, few, many), or a class if it is expanded.

clone_size	d_call	v_call	j_call	cdr3_length	cdr3_aa	cdr3_nt
once	TRBD1	TRBV30	TRBJ2-7	13	CAWNPDRDYEQYF	TGTGCCTGGAATCCTGACAGGGACTACGAGCAGTACTTC
NA	NA	TRBV18	TRBJ2-3	15	CASSPSGRRGDTQYF	TGTGCCAGCTCACCGTCGGGGCGTCGGGGCGATACGCAGTATTTT
NA	NA	TRBV7-6	TRBJ2-7	13	CASSHRHDYEQYF	TGTGCCAGCAGCCACAGACACGACTACGAGCAGTACTTC
NA	NA	TRBV7-9	TRBJ2-7	13	CASSQGLIYEQYF	TGTGCCAGCAGCCAGGGACTGATTTACGAGCAGTACTTC
NA	NA	TRBV9	TRBJ2-3	14	CASSSGISPDTQYF	TGTGCCAGCAGCTCCGGGATCTCACCAGATACGCAGTATTTT
NA	NA	TRBV5-4	TRBJ2-3	17	CASSLERQRRNTDTQYF	TGTGCCAGCAGCTTGGAGAGACAGCGTAGAAACACAGATACGCAGTATTTT
few	NA	TRBV28	TRBJ2-2	17	CASSFPGVGTGTGELFF	TGTGCCAGCAGTTTCCCGGGGGTGGGGACCGGAACCGGGGAGCTGTTTTTT
NA	TRBD2	TRBV29-1	TRBJ2-6	14	CSVAGLAGANVLTF	TGCAGCGTCGCAGGACTAGCGGGGGCCAACGTCCTGACTTTC
many	NA	TRBV10-3	TRBJ2-7	13	CAISESTSREQYF	TGTGCCATCAGTGAGTCAACGTCTAGGGAGCAGTACTTC
NA	NA	TRBV25-1	TRBJ2-5	15	CASRTPGLVIKTQYF	TGTGCCAGCAGGACCCCGGGGCTAGTAATAAAGACCCAGTACTTC
NA	TRBD2	TRBV7-8	TRBJ2-5	16	CASSPGSGMRAETQYF	TGTGCCAGCAGCCCAGGGAGCGGGATGAGGGCGGAGACCCAGTACTTC
NA	NA	TRBV7-9	TRBJ1-2	12	CASSFNRDGYTF	TGTGCCAGCAGTTTTAACAGGGATGGCTACACCTTC
NA	NA	TRBV27	TRBJ2-7	14	CASSLQGPRGEQYF	TGTGCCAGCAGTTTACAGGGACCCAGGGGAGAGCAGTACTTC
NA	TRBD2	TRBV6-6	TRBJ2-1	16	CASSYSETSGLDEQFF	TGTGCCAGCAGTTACTCTGAAACTAGCGGGTTAGATGAGCAGTTCTTC
NA	NA	TRBV12-5	TRBJ1-1	16	CASGLVRTGPNTEAFF	TGTGCTAGTGGTTTGGTACGGACGGGACCGAACACTGAAGCTTTCTTT
NA	TRBD1	TRBV4-3	TRBJ2-3	15	CASSLGQGGTDTQYF	TGCGCCAGCAGCCTGGGACAGGGGGGCACAGATACGCAGTATTTT
NA	TRBD1	TRBV7-3	TRBJ2-1	15	CASSPSGQGVNEQFF	TGTGCCAGCAGCCCTTCGGGACAGGGGGTAAATGAGCAGTTCTTC
NA	NA	TRBV5-5	TRBJ1-1	15	CASSLITVGNTEAFF	TGTGCCAGCAGCTTGATAACTGTCGGGAACACTGAAGCTTTCTTT
NA	NA	TRBV7-9	TRBJ1-6	15	CASSPGVPSNSPLHF	TGTGCCAGCAGCCCCGGAGTCCCCAGTAATTCACCCCTCCACTTT
few	NA	TRBV2	TRBJ1-6	13	CASMDSLNSPLHF	TGTGCCAGCATGGACAGCCTTAATTCACCCCTCCACTTT
NA	NA	TRBV2	TRBJ2-6	16	CASSEVGAAGANVLTF	TGTGCCAGCAGTGAGGTTGGGGCAGCCGGGGCCAACGTCCTGACTTTC
NA	TRBD2	TRBV9	TRBJ2-7	15	CASSVSGGAYYEQYF	TGTGCCAGCAGCGTTAGCGGGGGGGCGTATTACGAGCAGTACTTC
NA	NA	TRBV28	TRBJ2-2	14	CASTVGSFFGELFF	TGTGCCAGCACCGTTGGCAGTTTCTTTGGGGAGCTGTTTTTT
NA	TRBD2	TRBV6-8	TRBJ2-3	15	CASSPTSGGTDTQYF	TGTGCCAGCAGCCCTACTAGCGGGGGAACAGATACGCAGTATTTT
NA	NA	TRBV5-5	TRBJ2-1	14	CASSLGMWENEQFF	TGTGCCAGCAGCTTGGGCATGTGGGAAAATGAGCAGTTCTTC
few	TRBD1	TRBV4-1	TRBJ1-2	15	CASRGVQGGYRGYTF	TGCGCCAGCAGGGGTGTCCAGGGGGGTTACCGAGGCTACACCTTC
NA	NA	TRBV2	TRBJ1-1	16	CASSVPPHGQDTEAFF	TGTGCCAGCAGTGTCCCACCCCACGGTCAGGACACTGAAGCTTTCTTT
NA	NA	TRBV5-4	TRBJ1-4	14	CASSLGAYNEKLFF	TGTGCCAGCAGCTTGGGGGCGTATAATGAAAAACTGTTTTTT
NA	TRBD1	TRBV6-1	TRBJ1-5	13	CASGDRGNQPQHF	TGTGCCAGCGGGGACAGGGGCAATCAGCCCCAGCATTTT
NA	NA	TRBV7-3	TRBJ2-3	13	CASSLISTDTQYF	TGTGCCAGCAGCTTAATAAGCACAGATACGCAGTATTTT
NA	TRBD2	TRBV10-2	TRBJ2-1	14	CASRPLAGNNEQFF	TGCGCCAGCCGACCTTTAGCGGGGAACAATGAGCAGTTCTTC
NA	NA	TRBV5-4	TRBJ1-6	15	CASSLVPGVNSPLHF	TGTGCCAGCAGCTTGGTCCCAGGGGTGAATTCACCCCTCCACTTT
NA	NA	TRBV6-1	TRBJ1-3	13	CASQQGYENTIYF	TGTGCCAGCCAACAGGGATACGAAAACACCATATATTTT
NA	TRBD2	TRBV7-2	TRBJ2-5	15	CASSFTSGGQETQYF	TGTGCCAGCAGCTTCACTAGCGGGGGGCAAGAGACCCAGTACTTC
NA	NA	TRBV11-2	TRBJ2-2	14	CASSQQGGTGELFF	TGTGCCAGCAGTCAGCAGGGTGGGACCGGGGAGCTGTTTTTT
NA	TRBD1	TRBV29-1	TRBJ2-1	23	CSVDGVRFLGQGQSPSTHNEQFF	TGCAGCGTTGATGGGGTACGGTTCCTGGGACAGGGACAGTCACCCTCCACTCACAATGAGCAGTTCTTC
NA	TRBD2	TRBV4-1	TRBJ2-7	19	CASSPPHPITSGNSYEQYF	TGCGCCAGCAGCCCCCCCCACCCAATTACTAGCGGAAACTCCTACGAGCAGTACTTC
NA	TRBD1	TRBV10-3	TRBJ1-1	12	CATDRGNTEAFF	TGTGCCACGGACAGGGGGAACACTGAAGCTTTCTTT
NA	NA	TRBV6-1	TRBJ2-7	15	CASRVYGEGNYEQYF	TGTGCCAGCAGGGTTTACGGAGAGGGAAACTACGAGCAGTACTTC
NA	NA	TRBV7-8	TRBJ1-5	14	CASSLGTLNQPQHF	TGTGCCAGCAGCCTTGGGACATTGAATCAGCCCCAGCATTTT
NA	NA	TRBV11-2	TRBJ2-7	14	CASSLFLSSGEQYF	TGTGCCAGCAGCTTATTTCTTAGCTCAGGCGAGCAGTACTTC
NA	NA	TRBV7-2	TRBJ1-2	15	CASSLAERLNYGYTF	TGTGCCAGCAGCTTAGCGGAGCGCCTTAACTATGGCTACACCTTC
once	NA	TRBV7-9	TRBJ1-2	13	CASSLIEGYGYTF	TGTGCCAGCAGCTTAATTGAGGGCTATGGCTACACCTTC
NA	NA	TRBV27	TRBJ1-3	16	CASSKTPPASGNTIYF	TGTGCCAGCAGTAAGACTCCTCCAGCCTCTGGAAACACCATATATTTT
NA	TRBD1	TRBV2	TRBJ2-7	14	CASSTDRGYYEQYF	TGTGCCAGCAGCACCGACAGGGGGTACTACGAGCAGTACTTC
NA	NA	TRBV6-5	TRBJ2-7	15	CASSPPGRILYEQYF	TGTGCCAGCAGCCCACCGGGCAGAATCCTCTACGAGCAGTACTTC
once	NA	TRBV7-2	TRBJ2-5	14	CASSPGGGSETQYF	TGTGCCAGCAGCCCGGGGGGCGGGAGTGAGACCCAGTACTTC
NA	TRBD2	TRBV7-6	TRBJ2-7	16	CASSTYTGEGLYEQYF	TGTGCCAGCAGCACCTATACGGGGGAGGGCCTCTACGAGCAGTACTTC
NA	TRBD1	TRBV25-1	TRBJ1-2	17	CASSEKSRGTGGGGYTF	TGTGCCAGCAGTGAAAAATCCCGAGGGACAGGGGGCGGTGGCTACACCTTC
NA	NA	TRBV2	TRBJ2-7	18	CASSERGTSVRSFSEQYF	TGTGCCAGCAGTGAAAGGGGGACTTCAGTGCGTTCGTTTTCGGAGCAGTACTTC
NA	NA	TRBV19	TRBJ1-3	14	CASSSPVSGNTIYF	TGTGCCAGTAGTAGTCCAGTCTCTGGAAACACCATATATTTT
few	NA	TRBV4-3	TRBJ1-5	15	CASSSHQGNNQPQHF	TGCGCCAGCAGCTCACATCAGGGAAACAATCAGCCCCAGCATTTT
NA	NA	TRBV6-1	TRBJ1-2	15	CASSEWGRPLDGYTF	TGTGCCAGCAGTGAATGGGGCAGGCCCTTGGATGGCTACACCTTC
NA	NA	TRBV2	TRBJ1-5	15	CASSRSRDGNQPQHF	TGTGCCAGCAGCCGGAGCAGGGATGGCAATCAGCCCCAGCATTTT
NA	TRBD1	TRBV19	TRBJ2-2	14	CASGQDANTGELFF	TGTGCCAGTGGACAGGACGCGAACACCGGGGAGCTGTTTTTT
NA	TRBD1	TRBV11-2	TRBJ1-2	14	CASSTEGQGHGYTF	TGTGCCAGCAGCACGGAGGGACAGGGGCATGGCTACACCTTC
NA	NA	TRBV29-1	TRBJ1-1	11	CSVVWSTEAFF	TGCAGCGTTGTTTGGAGCACTGAAGCTTTCTTT
NA	NA	TRBV7-6	TRBJ2-7	13	CASSLVSGYEQYF	TGTGCCAGCAGCTTAGTGTCTGGCTACGAGCAGTACTTC
NA	NA	TRBV6-4	TRBJ2-3	14	CATSPRASTDTQYF	TGTGCCACCTCACCCAGGGCGAGCACAGATACGCAGTATTTT